The 9 T cell receptor beta chains reported below all come from one sample, sequenced in a study of CD8 T cells in Susac syndrome. Reverse transcription of 0.5 to 1 ug RNA was performed with random hexamers. TCRdb reprocessed the immunoSEQ multiplex PCR reads via MiXCR and lists one record per CDR3 protein. Of 250,000 to 350,000 distinct CDR3 sequences in the sample, more than 75% are singletons; the top ten hold about 0.11%. Sequenced sample: CD8+ T cells from PBMCs. All receptors derive from a human donor with multiple sclerosis.

The gene calls are TRBV6-1 and TRBJ2-7; tentatively, D is TRBD1 (6 bases). Germline CDR1 reads MNHNS; CDR2 reads SASEGT. V dropped 1 base and J dropped 3 bases, with 19 bases sitting between them. The CDR3 totals 17 residues. The CDR3 nucleotides are TGTGCCAGCAGTGAAGACCAGGGGTGGTATGTGGGCTACGAGCAGTACTTC. Residues: CASSEDQGWYVGYEQYF.

The rearrangement links TRBV10-3 to TRBJ1-1, with D perhaps TRBD1 (5 bases). Germline V gene data show CDR1 as ENHRY and CDR2 as SYGVKD. The CDR3 has 14 amino acids. V shed 7 bases and J shed 1 base, with 13 bases lying between them. Here the CDR3 DNA reads TGTGCCATCAATCCCTATGGACAGAACACTGAAGCTTTCTTT. Translation: CAINPYGQNTEAFF.

Ten or more counts support this clonotype. This chain links TRBV27 with TRBJ1-1; D call uncertain. The germline V gene encodes CDR1 MNHEY and CDR2 SMNVEV (reference sequence). The CDR3 loop spans 13 amino acids. V lost 2 bases, J lost 5 bases, and 9 bases lay in between. CDR3 in DNA: TGTGCCAGCAGTTTAGGCGGAGGAACTGAAGCTTTCTTT. Amino acids: CASSLGGGTEAFF.

The chain joins TRBV29-1 to TRBJ2-2; 12 bases align to TRBD2. CDR3 length: 16 residues. Germline V gives CDR1 SQVTM, CDR2 ANQGSEA. The V gene end was trimmed by 5 bases and the J gene end by 3 bases; junction bases not matched to a gene: 7. CDR3 coding DNA: TGCAGCGTTACATCGACTAGCGGGAGCTACACCGGGGAGCTGTTTTTT. Protein product: CSVTSTSGSYTGELFF.

The genes are TRBV7-9 and TRBJ2-5; D not resolved. The CDR3 runs to 13 residues. The germline V and J ends were trimmed by 2 bases and 5 bases, with 9 bases remaining between them. Germline V gene sequence: CDR1 SEHNR, CDR2 FQNEAQ (reference sequence). Written as DNA, the CDR3 is TGTGCCAGCAGCTTAAGAGGCGTCGAGACCCAGTACTTC. As protein: CASSLRGVETQYF.

The V gene is TRBV28, the J gene TRBJ2-5, with 10 bases aligning to TRBD1. The J segment lost 5 bases and the V segment lost 6 bases, leaving 6 bases of the junction unmatched. Germline CDR1 MDHEN, CDR2 SYDVKM. This CDR3 region has 14 residues. CDR3 amino acids: CASRTTGGWETQYF. CDR3 DNA sequence: TGTGCCAGCAGAACGACAGGGGGCTGGGAGACCCAGTACTTC.

J is TRBJ2-5 and V is TRBV30; tentatively, D is TRBD1 (5 bases). Germline CDR1 is GTSNPN and CDR2 is SVGIG (reference sequence). The CDR3 is made up of 15 amino acids. V dropped 0 bases and J dropped 4 bases, with 15 bases sitting between them. The CDR3 DNA reads as TGTGCCTGGAGTGTATTCATTCCTAGGGGAGAGACCCAGTACTTC. Encoded protein: CAWSVFIPRGETQYF. Full variable domain (outside the CDR3, taken from reference TRBV30 and TRBJ2-5): SQTIHQWPATLVQPVGSPLSLECTVEGTSNPNLYWYRQAAGRGLQLLFYSVGIGQISSEVPQNLSASRPQDRQFILSSKKLLLSDSGFYLCAWSVFIPRGETQYFGPGTRLLVL.

The rearrangement links TRBV10-3 to TRBJ1-1; D call uncertain. The V and J ends lost 0 bases and 4 bases respectively, with 9 bases between them. The CDR3 runs 14 residues. CDR1 and CDR2 (germline): ENHRY, SYGVKD. CDR3 region: CAISESTGGTEAFF. The CDR3 nucleotides read TGTGCCATCAGTGAGTCGACGGGAGGCACTGAAGCTTTCTTT.

This chain links TRBV27 with TRBJ2-1, with D maybe TRBD1 (6 bases). Germline V gene sequence: CDR1 MNHEY, CDR2 SMNVEV (reference sequence). Trimming took off 3 bases at V and 9 bases at J, with 12 bases between the two ends. CDR3 length equals 13 residues. CDR3 DNA sequence: TGTGCCAGCAGTTTTGGACAGATCGGTGAGCAGTTCTTC. Its translation is CASSFGQIGEQFF.